A selection of T cell receptor beta chains follows, all from one sample in a study of OX40 agonist ivuxolimab in advanced cancers. Data came from immunoSEQ multiplex PCR; TCRdb stores just in-frame clones and leaves some out. The sample contains under 40,000 clones, about 70% of which appear only once. This sample comprised CD4+ or CD8+ T cells sorted from blood, obtained in a trial of the OX40 agonist ivuxolimab. The source is an adult with an advanced solid tumor such as melanoma, head and neck, liver or kidney cancer. Both conserved end residues are part of each CDR3. The D gene is left open where the match is weak. Rows may omit the clone size; those that give it use once, few, many or a size class.

j_call v_call clone_size d_call cdr3_aa cdr3_nt
TRBJ2-3 TRBV6-5 . TRBD2 CASSYLLAGGLDTQYF TGTGCCAGCAGTTACCTCCTAGCGGGGGGGCTGGATACGCAGTATTTT
TRBJ2-5 TRBV7-2 few TRBD1 CASSRQGTGRGETQYF TGTGCCAGCAGCCGACAGGGGACCGGCCGGGGCGAGACCCAGTACTTC
TRBJ1-5 TRBV30 once . CAWSTGFDQPQHF TGTGCCTGGAGTACGGGATTCGATCAGCCCCAGCATTTT
TRBJ2-1 TRBV30 . . CAWSVSSAEQFF TGTGCCTGGAGTGTATCAAGCGCAGAGCAGTTCTTC
TRBJ1-2 TRBV6-1 few . CASSEIHGYTF TGTGCCAGCAGTGAAATACATGGCTACACCTTC
TRBJ1-6 TRBV27 . . CASSLLAGPGSPLHF TGTGCCAGCAGTTTGCTGGCGGGGCCAGGGTCACCCCTCCACTTT
TRBJ2-3 TRBV5-6 . . CASSSYTDTQYF TGTGCCAGCAGCTCATACACAGATACGCAGTATTTT
TRBJ1-2 TRBV10-2 once . CASSHTTGTHGYTF TGCGCCAGCAGTCATACCACCGGGACACACGGCTACACCTTC
TRBJ1-1 TRBV6-1 . . CASSEGGNTEAFF TGTGCCAGCAGTGAAGGAGGGAACACTGAAGCTTTCTTT
TRBJ1-6 TRBV7-2 . . CASSLASFGMGTYNSPLHF TGTGCCAGCAGCTTAGCCTCTTTCGGGATGGGGACCTATAATTCACCCCTCCACTTT
TRBJ2-3 TRBV6-1 medium-sized TRBD2 CASSELASGEDTQYF TGTGCCAGCAGTGAACTGGCTAGCGGGGAGGATACGCAGTATTTT
TRBJ2-3 TRBV7-2 . TRBD1 CASRPPGQGVDTQYF TGTGCCAGCAGGCCCCCGGGACAGGGTGTAGATACGCAGTATTTT
TRBJ2-2 TRBV28 . TRBD1 CASSLRDSRGGELFF TGTGCCAGCAGTTTAAGGGACAGTCGTGGCGGGGAGCTGTTTTTT
TRBJ1-1 TRBV5-6 . . CASSWGRGTEAFF TGTGCCAGCAGCTGGGGACGGGGCACTGAAGCTTTCTTT
TRBJ2-7 TRBV7-8 medium-sized TRBD1 CASSAGQGGSYEQYF TGTGCCAGCAGCGCGGGACAGGGGGGCTCCTACGAGCAGTACTTC
TRBJ1-1 TRBV2 . . CASSRLIETEAFF TGTGCCAGCAGTAGACTGATAGAGACTGAAGCTTTCTTT
TRBJ2-7 TRBV13 . . CASSQGGKRSYEQYF TGTGCCAGCAGCCAGGGCGGGAAAAGGTCCTACGAGCAGTACTTC
TRBJ2-3 TRBV29-1 . TRBD1 CSVTGQGGTDTQYF TGCAGCGTGACGGGACAGGGGGGCACAGATACGCAGTATTTT
TRBJ1-5 TRBV4-1 . . CASSQGRQAGVQPQHF TGCGCCAGCAGCCAAGGTAGGCAGGCGGGAGTCCAGCCCCAGCATTTT